This T cell receptor beta chain is drawn from a study of vaccination effects on CD4 cells after COVID-19. Broader study findings: Cross-reactivity with common cold coronaviruses was shown by only 1 of 255 vaccine-induced clones in healthy vaccinees.

Comment on this clone: No antigen is known for it.

Before sequencing, viral peptide pools were used by the ViraFEST assay to expand antigen-specific CD4+ T cells. Culture lasted roughly eleven days before CD4+ T cell isolation. Either the mRNA-1273 or the BNT162b2 vaccine was given to participants as two doses. Only in-frame clones appear in the TCRdb table, and some are missing; sequencing was by immunoSEQ multiplex PCR. Here the sample spans roughly 24,000 clones, roughly 73% being singletons. The CDR3 is 18 residues long. The germline gives CDR1 MNHEY, CDR2 SMNVEV (reference sequence). V was pared by 5 bases and J by 4 bases, with 17 bases of the junction left unmatched.

Material: CD4+ T cells from PBMCs cultured with HCoV-NL63 spike peptides, obtained after COVID-19 vaccination. This clonotype was obtained from a human donor who received a COVID-19 vaccine. This sequence joins TRBV27 and TRBJ2-5, with 9 bases that match TRBD1. CDR3 in amino acids: CASSLIPPTGGWGETQYF. For the CDR3, the DNA is TGTGCCAGCAGTCTAATTCCCCCTACAGGGGGCTGGGGAGAGACCCAGTACTTC.